These T cell receptor beta chains were read from a single sample in a study of beta chain features in type 1 diabetes. Only in-frame clones appear in the TCRdb table, and some are missing; sequencing was by immunoSEQ multiplex PCR. The top ten clones hold about 0.097% of a sample with over 500,000 clones, 15% of them seen once. Sequences were obtained from naive CD4+ T cells from blood. The receptors originated from a young man in good health. Each CDR3 is given with its conserved first and last residue. Fields, in order: J gene, V gene, clone size, D gene, CDR3 protein, CDR3 DNA. The D gene is left open where the match is weak. Some rows have no size entry. The others give once, few or many, or a class for an expanded clone.

TRBJ2-7 TRBV6-5 few - CASSGSSEQYF TGTGCCAGCAGTGGGTCCAGCGAGCAGTACTTC
TRBJ1-1 TRBV28 few - CASSLKRWGRGGNTEAFF TGTGCCAGCAGTTTAAAACGTTGGGGAAGGGGTGGGAACACTGAAGCTTTCTTT
TRBJ1-2 TRBV4-3 - - CASSQDAGNYGYTF TGCGCCAGCAGCCAAGACGCAGGGAACTATGGCTACACCTTC
TRBJ2-1 TRBV6-5 - - CASSLDSHVNNEQFF TGTGCCAGCAGTCTAGACAGCCATGTGAACAATGAGCAGTTCTTC
TRBJ2-3 TRBV7-6 - - CASRPRGLRTDTQYF TGTGCCAGCAGGCCGAGGGGTCTAAGGACAGATACGCAGTATTTT
TRBJ2-6 TRBV6-5 - - CASRGTSSGANVLTF TGTGCCAGCAGGGGTACCAGCTCTGGGGCCAACGTCCTGACTTTC
TRBJ1-1 TRBV9 few - CASSPLGGNSFTEAFF TGTGCCAGCAGCCCCCTCGGGGGAAATTCCTTCACTGAAGCTTTCTTT
TRBJ2-3 TRBV4-2 - TRBD2 CASRTSEGTDTQYF TGTGCCAGCAGGACTAGCGAGGGCACAGATACGCAGTATTTT
TRBJ2-1 TRBV7-2 - TRBD1 CASSLPGGSYNEQFF TGTGCCAGCAGCTTACCAGGGGGCTCCTACAATGAGCAGTTCTTC
TRBJ1-5 TRBV6-5 - - CASNPADRDQPQHF TGTGCCAGCAACCCCGCGGACCGAGATCAGCCCCAGCATTTT